A single sample is the source of the 12 T cell receptor beta chains below, sequenced in a study of vaccination and CD4 T cells after COVID-19 (dated by TCRdb to 2022 to 2024). Read against the paper, the sample's treatment or condition label means: roughly 10-day PBMC culture with coronavirus spike peptide pools or control peptides (ViraFEST assay). Receptor amplification or capture employed PCR. Sequenced on an Illumina iSeq 100. TCR sequencing of DNA from cultured CD4+ T cells used the Oncomine TCR Beta short-read assay at the Johns Hopkins FTIC core. The public reads were quality trimmed at Q25 with fastp and then assembled into clones with MiXCR by TCRdb, keeping productive beta chains. A single entry per CDR3 protein holds the most common genes and DNA from its merged rows. The table for this sample lists under 20,000 distinct CDR3 sequences; roughly 46% of them were counted only once. 3% of the sample goes to the ten largest clones.

Their specific antigens are unknown. Sequenced here: CD4+ T cells from blood, cultured in vitro, sampled after SARS-CoV-2 vaccination. All receptors come from a human donor who had recovered from COVID-19.

The chain links TRBV30 to TRBJ1-2; 7 bases match TRBD1. CDR1 and CDR2 from the germline V gene are GTSNPN and SVGIG (reference sequence). The CDR3 is 15 amino acids. The ends lost 1 base at V and 6 bases at J; junction bases unmatched: 11. This CDR3 reads CAWSAFDREGDGYTF. The CDR3 nucleotides read TGTGCCTGGAGTGCTTTCGACAGGGAGGGCGATGGCTACACCTTC.

This clonotype was counted a few times. The V and J genes are TRBV28 and TRBJ1-5; the D is unclear. Trimming removed 5 bases at V and 9 bases at J, with 8 bases between. The CDR3 totals 11 residues. Per germline, CDR1 MDHEN and CDR2 SYDVKM. CDR3 DNA sequence: TGTGCCAGCAGTGGAAGTACGCCCCAGCATTTT. Encoded protein: CASSGSTPQHF.

This clonotype showed up just a few times. This chain joins TRBV12-3 or TRBV12-4 and TRBJ2-2, with D possibly TRBD2 on 6 matching bases. The V end lost 8 bases, the J end lost 0 bases, and 10 bases lay between the germline ends. This CDR3 spans 14 amino acids. Here the CDR3 DNA reads TGTGCCAGCGGAGGGCAGTCGAACACCGGGGAGCTGTTTTTT. Its protein is CASGGQSNTGELFF.

This chain links TRBV5-4 with TRBJ1-2, with D unresolved. There are 12 residues in the CDR3. The V end lost 7 bases, the J end lost 5 bases, and 12 bases lay between the germline ends. Germline-derived CDR1 and CDR2 are SGHNT and YYREEE (reference sequence). The CDR3 DNA reads TGTGCCAGCGGACTAAACAGTTATGGCTACACCTTC. Residues: CASGLNSYGYTF.

The chain links TRBV12-3 or TRBV12-4 to TRBJ1-6; unclear D gene. The CDR3 consists of 13 residues. The ends were cut back, 5 bases at V and 8 bases at J, with 10 bases in the middle. CDR3 in amino acids: CASSLGSDSPLHF. The CDR3 bases are TGTGCCAGCAGTCTAGGATCAGATTCACCCCTCCACTTT.

V usage is TRBV28 and J usage is TRBJ1-1; D unresolved. The CDR3 runs 12 residues. V was shortened by 6 bases and J by 7 bases, with 12 bases between the two germline ends. In germline, CDR1 is MDHEN, CDR2 SYDVKM. The CDR3 DNA is TGTGCCAGCAGGGTGGCCAGAGATGAAGCTTTCTTT. Translated: CASRVARDEAFF. The complete variable domain, with remaining parts taken from reference TRBV28 and TRBJ1-1, reads DVKVTQSSRYLVKRTGEKVFLECVQDMDHENMFWYRQDPGLGLRLIYFSYDVKMKEKGDIPEGYSVSREKKERFSLILESASTNQTSMYLCASRVARDEAFFGQGTRLTVV.

The genes are TRBV28 and TRBJ1-2; D possibly corresponds to TRBD1 (6 bases). V was trimmed by 4 bases and J by 2 bases, leaving 14 bases between them. Germline assignment: CDR1 MDHEN and CDR2 SYDVKM. The CDR3 is 15 amino acids. The CDR3 here is CASSSLGQLNYGYTF. DNA of the CDR3: TGTGCCAGCAGTTCCCTCGGACAGCTCAACTATGGCTACACCTTC.

This clonotype was counted a few times. The J gene is TRBJ2-2, the V gene TRBV6-4; D tentatively fits TRBD1 or TRBD2 (5 bases each). Deletions cut 2 bases from V and 3 bases from J, with 13 bases between. Germline values: CDR1 MRHNA, CDR2 SNTAGT. CDR3 length: 16 residues. DNA for the CDR3: TGTGCCAGCAGTGACCACGGGGCGTCGGACACCGGGGAGCTGTTTTTT. Protein sequence: CASSDHGASDTGELFF.

This chain links TRBV19 with TRBJ2-5; no firm D call. This CDR3 has 12 residues. Germline V gives CDR1 LNHDA, CDR2 SQIVND (reference sequence). The V gene lost 2 bases and the J gene lost 5 bases, with 6 bases spanning the gap. CDR3 sequence (DNA): TGTGCCAGTAGTATAAGTAGGGAGACCCAGTACTTC. Translation: CASSISRETQYF. The full variable domain, its missing parts supplied by reference TRBV19 and TRBJ2-5, is DGGITQSPKYLFRKEGQNVTLSCEQNLNHDAMYWYRQDPGQGLRLIYYSQIVNDFQKGDIAEGYSVSREKKESFPLTVTSAQKNPTAFYLCASSISRETQYFGPGTRLLVL.

This rearrangement joins TRBV6-5 to TRBJ1-2, with D possibly being TRBD1 (5 bases). The CDR3 runs 12 residues. The V gene lost 2 bases and the J gene lost 7 bases, with 8 bases spanning the gap. CDR1 is MNHEY and CDR2 is SVGAGI in the germline V gene. CDR3 in amino acids: CASSYTGGGYTF. The CDR3 coding sequence is TGTGCCAGCAGTTACACAGGTGGTGGCTACACCTTC.

The chain uses TRBV20-1 and TRBJ2-3; 9 nucleotides align to TRBD1. Germline V lookup: CDR1 DFQATT, CDR2 SNEGSKA (reference sequence). The J segment lost 6 bases and the V segment lost 6 bases, leaving 10 bases of the junction unmatched. CDR3 length equals 14 residues. CDR3 amino acids: CSAGDRARVDTQYF. The DNA for the CDR3 is TGCAGTGCGGGGGACAGGGCGAGGGTTGATACGCAGTATTTT.

J is TRBJ2-7 and V is TRBV20-1; tentatively, D is TRBD2 (5 bases). Germline V gives CDR1 DFQATT, CDR2 SNEGSKA (reference sequence). V was cut by 1 base and J by 7 bases, with 17 bases left in between. The CDR3 is 14 amino acids. This CDR3 is CSARGALAEGEQYF. In DNA form, the CDR3 reads TGCAGTGCTAGAGGCGCCCTCGCAGAGGGAGAGCAGTACTTC.